This record looks at one TCR beta chain sequence and its context. Its antigen is not identified. Only in-frame clones appear in the TCRdb table, and some are missing; sequencing was by immunoSEQ multiplex PCR. Here the sample spans more than 30,000 clones, approximately 89% being singletons. Stated time point: week 47, end of study. A 20-mer mutant IDH1 peptide at 300 ug was injected subcutaneously with topical imiquimod. These data belong to a study of a mutant IDH1 vaccine in newly diagnosed glioma. Study in general: Vaccine administration was initiated 4-6 weeks following radiotherapy alone, or with temozolomide cycles.

This sample comprised PBMCs, obtained from a glioma patient whose treatment included an IDH1 peptide vaccine. This sequence originates from a man between 40 and 49 years old with glioma.

The DNA for the CDR3 is TGTGCCAGCAGTGCCGCACGAGGCACCGGGGAGCTGTTTTTT. The encoded protein is CASSAARGTGELFF. The chain links TRBV2 to TRBJ2-2; D call uncertain. Germline-derived CDR1 and CDR2 are SNHLY and FYNNEI. CDR3 size: 14 residues. V was cut by 4 bases and J by 4 bases, with 10 bases left in between.